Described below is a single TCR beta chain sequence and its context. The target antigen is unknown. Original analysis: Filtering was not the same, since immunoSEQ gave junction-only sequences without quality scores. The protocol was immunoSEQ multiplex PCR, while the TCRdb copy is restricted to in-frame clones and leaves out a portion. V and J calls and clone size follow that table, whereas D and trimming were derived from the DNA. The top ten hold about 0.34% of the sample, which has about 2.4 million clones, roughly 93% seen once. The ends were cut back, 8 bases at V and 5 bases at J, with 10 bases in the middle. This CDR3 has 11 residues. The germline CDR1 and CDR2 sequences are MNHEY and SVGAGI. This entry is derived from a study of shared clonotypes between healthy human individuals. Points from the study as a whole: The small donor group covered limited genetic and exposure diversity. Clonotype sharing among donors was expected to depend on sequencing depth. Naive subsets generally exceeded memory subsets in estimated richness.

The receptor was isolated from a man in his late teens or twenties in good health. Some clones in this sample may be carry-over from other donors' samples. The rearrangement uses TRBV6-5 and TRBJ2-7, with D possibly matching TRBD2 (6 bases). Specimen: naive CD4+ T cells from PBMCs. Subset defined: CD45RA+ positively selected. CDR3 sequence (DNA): TGTGCCAGCCGACTAGTGAACGAGCAGTACTTC. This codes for CASRLVNEQYF.